One and the same sample provided the 18 T cell receptor beta chains below, sequenced in a study of T and B cells in COVID-19 patients. Each TRB amplification used about 250-550 ng of genomic DNA from blood. TRB rearrangements were amplified by multiplex PCR with BIOMED2 TRB-A/B primers. TCRdb re-called the multiplex PCR reads with MiXCR, one entry per CDR3 protein. The data contain some 7,800 distinct CDR3 sequences, about 25% of them singletons. The sample taken for sequencing was blood. These receptors were collected from a human donor who had recovered from COVID-19.

In this sample, this clonotype is medium-sized (0.01 to 0.1%). The chain joins TRBV5-4 to TRBJ2-2; 10 bases map to TRBD2. CDR3 length: 18 residues. The germline V gene encodes CDR1 SGHNT and CDR2 YYREEE (reference sequence). Trimming cost V 1 base and J 6 bases; bases outside gene matches: 12. The CDR3, as DNA: TGTGCCAGCAGCTTGTTTCTAGCGGGGGTGCGAGGACCCGGGGAGCTGTTTTTT. This translates into CASSLFLAGVRGPGELFF.

This clonotype is medium-sized in the sample. Here the CDR3 reads CASSIPTRTNEQFF. CDR3 nucleotide sequence: TGTGCCAGTAGTATCCCAACTAGGACCAATGAGCAGTTCTTC. The rearrangement uses TRBV19 and TRBJ2-1, with D maybe TRBD2 (5 bases). This CDR3 comprises 14 residues. Germline V gives CDR1 LNHDA, CDR2 SQIVND (reference sequence). Trimming removed 3 bases at V and 6 bases at J, with 12 bases between. Complete variable domain (other parts from reference TRBV19 and TRBJ2-1): DGGITQSPKYLFRKEGQNVTLSCEQNLNHDAMYWYRQDPGQGLRLIYYSQIVNDFQKGDIAEGYSVSREKKESFPLTVTSAQKNPTAFYLCASSIPTRTNEQFFGPGTRLTVL.

This clonotype has at least ten counts. The rearrangement uses TRBV6-6 and TRBJ2-1; D possibly corresponds to TRBD1 (5 bases). The CDR3 contains 16 residues. Deletions cut 5 bases from V and 1 base from J, with 15 bases between. Germline-derived CDR1 and CDR2 are MNHNY and SVGAGI (reference sequence). The CDR3 loop is CASSALRDRSYNEQFF. For the CDR3, the DNA is TGTGCCAGCAGTGCCCTCCGCGACAGATCCTACAATGAGCAGTTCTTC.

This clonotype counts as medium-sized (0.01 to 0.1%). This chain uses TRBV6-5 with TRBJ2-7; TRBD2 agrees at 8 bases. The trim removed 6 bases at V and 3 bases at J, leaving 13 bases unmatched. The V gene's germline CDR1 is MNHEY and CDR2 SVGAGI. CDR3 length: 16 amino acids. Here the CDR3 DNA reads TGTGCCAGCAGCCGCACCGGGACTAGTCCTATCTACGAGCAGTACTTC. Protein sequence: CASSRTGTSPIYEQYF.

The chain has TRBV10-3 and TRBJ1-2; TRBD1 aligns across 7 bases. The CDR3 has 15 residues. The V segment lost 4 bases and the J segment 5 bases; nucleotides outside the gene matches: 10. Germline V gives CDR1 ENHRY, CDR2 SYGVKD. This CDR3 reads CAISAGTAPPYGYTF. CDR3 coding DNA: TGTGCCATCAGTGCTGGGACAGCCCCGCCTTATGGCTACACCTTC.

The chain recombines TRBV18 with TRBJ1-2; 8 nucleotides match TRBD1. The length of the CDR3 is 17 residues. V shed 3 bases and J 3 bases; nucleotides not matched to a gene: 12. Germline lookup yields CDR1 KGHSH and CDR2 LQKENI. The CDR3 region has the DNA TGTGCCAGCTCACCTCTGGGACAGGCAAGACTGGACTATGGCTACACCTTC. It specifies CASSPLGQARLDYGYTF.

This clonotype was counted between two and nine times. V usage is TRBV5-1 and J usage is TRBJ1-5, with 9 bases matching TRBD1. Trimming at V came to 0 bases and at J to 7 bases, leaving 2 bases not matched to a gene. CDR1 is SGHRS and CDR2 is YFSETQ in the germline V gene. The CDR3 extends over 14 amino acids. The CDR3 here is CASSLGQGEQPQHF. CDR3 in DNA: TGCGCCAGCAGCTTGGGACAGGGGGAGCAGCCCCAGCATTTT.

This clonotype is judged medium-sized. The chain links TRBV19 to TRBJ2-7; D perhaps matches TRBD1 (6 bases). Germline V CDR1 and CDR2: LNHDA, SQIVND (reference sequence). V lost 6 bases to trimming and J lost 0 bases, with 12 bases between them. This CDR3 region has 14 residues. CDR3 nucleotide sequence: TGTGCCAGTAGATCCGACAGGACCTCCTACGAGCAGTACTTC. Encoded protein: CASRSDRTSYEQYF.

V and J are TRBV11-1 and TRBJ2-5; D ambiguous. Germline-derived CDR1 and CDR2 are SGHAT and FQDESV (reference sequence). There are 13 residues in the CDR3. With 3 bases removed from V and 9 bases from J, the gap between germline ends came to 14 bases. CDR3 bases: TGTGCCAGCAGCTTTCTCTCGAGTACGGCCCAGTACTTC. Its protein is CASSFLSSTAQYF.

In its sample, this clonotype ranks as large (0.1 to 1%). The gene calls are TRBV29-1 and TRBJ2-1; D is unclear. This CDR3 comprises 14 residues. Trimming removed 0 bases from V and 6 bases from J, with 12 bases in between. The germline V gene has CDR1 SQVTM and CDR2 ANQGSEA. The CDR3 region is CSVEDYDPVNEQFF. The DNA for the CDR3 is TGCAGCGTTGAAGACTATGACCCGGTCAATGAGCAGTTCTTC.

The chain combines TRBV28 with TRBJ1-4, with TRBD1 matching over 10 bases. Looked up from germline, CDR1 is MDHEN and CDR2 is SYDVKM. The CDR3 sequence is 16 residues long. Trimming at V came to 6 bases and at J to 7 bases, leaving 11 bases not matched to a gene. This CDR3 reads CASRPVTGGVPEKLFF. The CDR3 region has the DNA TGTGCCAGCAGACCCGTGACAGGGGGCGTACCTGAAAAACTGTTTTTT.

V gene TRBV7-6 combines with J gene TRBJ2-3, with 12 nucleotides matching TRBD2. The CDR3 loop spans 16 amino acids. J lost 6 bases, V lost 4 bases, and 8 bases had no gene match. The V gene's germline CDR1 is SGHVS and CDR2 FNYEAQ. This CDR3 reads CASSWLAGGPLDTQYF. The CDR3 bases are TGTGCCAGCAGCTGGCTAGCGGGGGGGCCCTTGGATACGCAGTATTTT.

The genes are TRBV14 and TRBJ2-1; 10 nucleotides line up with TRBD2. CDR1 is SGHDN and CDR2 is FVKESK in the germline V gene. The CDR3 spans 18 residues. The V gene end was trimmed by 4 bases and the J gene end by 9 bases; junction bases not matched to a gene: 18. The CDR3 spells CASSLRRESGRALGEQFF. The CDR3 nucleotides read TGTGCCAGCAGCCTCCGTCGGGAAAGCGGGAGGGCCTTGGGTGAGCAGTTCTTC.

In this sample, this clonotype is medium-sized. This chain joins TRBV19 and TRBJ1-2; D might be TRBD1 (5 bases). Per germline, CDR1 LNHDA and CDR2 SQIVND (reference sequence). The V and J ends lost 8 bases and 6 bases respectively, with 22 bases between them. The CDR3 length is 15 residues. Here the CDR3 DNA reads TGTGCCAGTTGTCCCCCCGGGGCAGACTTCCATGGCTACACCTTC. Its translation: CASCPPGADFHGYTF.

For this clonotype: This may stem from a read error, because a much larger clone lies one nucleotide away. The V call is TRBV5-6, the J call TRBJ2-1; perhaps TRBD2 as D (5 bases). V was pared by 3 bases and J by 6 bases, with 10 bases between. Germline V gene lookup returns CDR1 SGHDT and CDR2 YYEEEE. This CDR3 region has 13 residues. The DNA for the CDR3 is TGTGCCAGCAGCTCCGAGCGGATCAATGAGCAGTTCTTC. Its protein product is CASSSERINEQFF.

By sample fraction, this clonotype is medium-sized. CDR3 residues: CASSLRAGGSGELFF. For the CDR3, the DNA is TGTGCCAGCAGTTTACGGGCAGGGGGCTCCGGGGAGCTGTTTTTT. This chain links TRBV27 with TRBJ2-2, with 8 nucleotides matching TRBD1. The ends lost 2 bases at V and 6 bases at J; junction bases unmatched: 5. Per the germline V gene, CDR1 is MNHEY and CDR2 is SMNVEV (reference sequence). This CDR3 has 15 amino acids.

This clonotype is categorized as medium-sized. CDR3 in amino acids: CSVKEGGRARNEQFF. As DNA, the CDR3 is TGCAGCGTGAAGGAGGGCGGGAGGGCCCGCAATGAGCAGTTCTTC. This rearrangement joins TRBV29-1 to TRBJ2-1; TRBD2 agrees at 9 bases. Germline values: CDR1 SQVTM, CDR2 ANQGSEA. V dropped 6 bases and J dropped 6; count of bases not matched to a gene: 12. The CDR3 consists of 15 residues.

This clonotype is medium-sized (0.01 to 0.1%) within its sample. The chain is built from TRBV19 and TRBJ1-2; no reliable D call. The CDR3 contains 11 residues. Germline lookup yields CDR1 LNHDA and CDR2 SQIVND (reference sequence). V gave up 5 bases and J gave up 2 bases, with 3 bases separating them. The CDR3 loop reads CASSPNYGYTF. CDR3 sequence (DNA): TGTGCCAGTAGTCCGAACTATGGCTACACCTTC.